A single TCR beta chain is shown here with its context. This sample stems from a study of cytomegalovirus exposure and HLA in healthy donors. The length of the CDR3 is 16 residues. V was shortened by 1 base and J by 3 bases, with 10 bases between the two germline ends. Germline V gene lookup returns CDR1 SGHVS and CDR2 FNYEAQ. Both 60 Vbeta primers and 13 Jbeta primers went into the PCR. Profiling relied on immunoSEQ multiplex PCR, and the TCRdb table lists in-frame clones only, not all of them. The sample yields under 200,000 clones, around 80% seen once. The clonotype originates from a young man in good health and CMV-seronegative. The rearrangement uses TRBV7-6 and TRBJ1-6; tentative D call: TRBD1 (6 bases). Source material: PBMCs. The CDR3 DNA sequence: TGTGCCAGCAGCTTAGAAGGGACACTCTATAATTCACCCCTCCACTTT. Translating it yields CASSLEGTLYNSPLHF.